This TCR beta chain was identified in a study of resident and recirculating memory T cells in vitiligo. Study details: Shave-biopsy epidermis from lesional and nonlesional skin was sequenced alongside PBMCs. Genomic DNA was extracted from whole homogenized samples, with no cell sorting. The study's findings and limits: Non-conserved TCRs across sites and patients suggested distinct clones per lesion.

As regards this clone: As yet, its antigen is unknown.

This table comes from immunoSEQ multiplex PCR, and its TCRdb copy is limited to in-frame clones, with some not included. The sample lists some 70,000 clones, roughly 90% occurring once. The CDR3 runs 16 residues. V lost 1 base and J lost 1; bases outside the gene matches: 4. Germline V gives CDR1 SEHNR, CDR2 FQNEAQ (reference sequence). The receptor's source is a male donor with vitiligo. The specimen was blood. The chain combines TRBV7-9 with TRBJ2-5, with 9 bases aligning to TRBD2. The CDR3 DNA follows: TGTGCCAGCAGCTTAGGTAGCGGGGGCCTCCAAGAGACCCAGTACTTC. Translation: CASSLGSGGLQETQYF.